This note documents a single T cell receptor (beta chain) sequence. Its cognate antigen is unknown. With 4 bases clipped from V and 9 bases from J, the junction kept 12 bases outside the gene matches. The CDR3 sequence is 15 residues long. Germline CDR1 and CDR2: SNHLY and FYNNEI. These data come from a study of cytomegalovirus exposure and HLA in healthy donors. Primers included in the PCR were 60 Vbeta and 13 Jbeta primers. The assay was immunoSEQ multiplex PCR, and TCRdb's table has in-frame clones only and misses some. Among 200,000 to 250,000 clones listed, more than 75% were seen once. Study-level results: When analyzed later, the rates of TCR association showed variation by HLA locus, with DRB1 the most and HLA-C the fewest. Relative to equally common others, HLA-associated TCR beta chains showed greater clonal expansion in a later analysis. An analysis that was carried out later associated 16,000 or so TCR beta sequences with HLA alleles at 0.05 false discovery rate. A previous analysis found most TCR beta V segments productive roughly 87% or roughly 30% of the time.

The source of this sequence is a human donor in good health. The specimen was PBMCs. V is TRBV2 and J is TRBJ2-1, with 7 bases fitting TRBD1. CDR3 coding DNA: TGTGCCAGCAGTGGACAGGGAAGAGGATTTGGTGAGCAGTTCTTC. Encoded protein: CASSGQGRGFGEQFF.